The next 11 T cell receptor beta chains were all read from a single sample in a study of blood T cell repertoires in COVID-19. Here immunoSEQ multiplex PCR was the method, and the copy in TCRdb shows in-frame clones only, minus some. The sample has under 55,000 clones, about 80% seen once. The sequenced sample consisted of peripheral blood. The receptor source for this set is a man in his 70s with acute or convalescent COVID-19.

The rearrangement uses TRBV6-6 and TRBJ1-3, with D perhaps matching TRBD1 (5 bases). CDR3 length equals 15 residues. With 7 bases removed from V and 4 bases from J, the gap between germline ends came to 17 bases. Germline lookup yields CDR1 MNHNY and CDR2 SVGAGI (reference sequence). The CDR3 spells CASILQPGVGNTIYF. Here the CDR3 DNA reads TGTGCCAGCATTCTCCAACCGGGGGTAGGAAACACCATATATTTT.

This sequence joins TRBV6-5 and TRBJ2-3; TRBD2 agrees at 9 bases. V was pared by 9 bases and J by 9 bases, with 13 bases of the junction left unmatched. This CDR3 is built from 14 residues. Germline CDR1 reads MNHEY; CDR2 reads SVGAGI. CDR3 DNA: TGTGCCAGTGTGGGCGGGGGGGTTCAGGGAACGCAGTATTTT. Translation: CASVGGGVQGTQYF.

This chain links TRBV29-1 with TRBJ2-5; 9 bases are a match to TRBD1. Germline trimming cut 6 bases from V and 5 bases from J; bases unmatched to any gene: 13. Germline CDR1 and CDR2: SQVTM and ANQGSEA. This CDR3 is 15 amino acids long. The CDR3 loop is CSVEPRDRAMETQYF. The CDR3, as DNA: TGCAGCGTAGAACCCCGGGACAGGGCCATGGAGACCCAGTACTTC.

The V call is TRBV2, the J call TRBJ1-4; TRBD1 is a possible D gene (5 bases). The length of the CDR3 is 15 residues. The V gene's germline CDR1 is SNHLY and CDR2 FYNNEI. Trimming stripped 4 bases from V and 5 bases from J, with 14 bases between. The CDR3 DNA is TGTGCCAGCAGTGTTCGGCCAGGGCCAAATGAAAAACTGTTTTTT. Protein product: CASSVRPGPNEKLFF.

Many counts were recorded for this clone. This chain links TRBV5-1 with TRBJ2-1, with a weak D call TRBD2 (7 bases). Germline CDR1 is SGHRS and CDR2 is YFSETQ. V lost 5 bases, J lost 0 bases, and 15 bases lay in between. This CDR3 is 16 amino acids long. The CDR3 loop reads CASRNLGGASYNEQFF. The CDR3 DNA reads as TGCGCCAGCAGGAACTTGGGGGGGGCCTCCTACAATGAGCAGTTCTTC.

CDR3 sequence (DNA): TGTGCCAGCAGTTTATCAGGGAAAAATAATAATTCACCCCTCCACTTT. Its protein is CASSLSGKNNNSPLHF. V is TRBV28 and J is TRBJ1-6; tentatively, D is TRBD1 (5 bases). Trimming left V 1 base short and J 5 bases short, with 12 bases between. Germline CDR1 is MDHEN and CDR2 is SYDVKM. The CDR3 sequence is 16 residues long.

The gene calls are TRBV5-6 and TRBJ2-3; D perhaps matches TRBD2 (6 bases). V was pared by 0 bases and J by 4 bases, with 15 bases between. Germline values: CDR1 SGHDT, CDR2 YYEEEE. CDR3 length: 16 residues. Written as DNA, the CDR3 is TGTGCCAGCAGCTTGGGATCGGGGACGGGAGCAGATACGCAGTATTTT. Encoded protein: CASSLGSGTGADTQYF.

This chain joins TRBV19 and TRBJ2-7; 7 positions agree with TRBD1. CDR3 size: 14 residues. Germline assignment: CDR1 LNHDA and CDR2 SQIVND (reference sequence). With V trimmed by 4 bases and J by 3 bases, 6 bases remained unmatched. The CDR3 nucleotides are TGTGCCAGTAGTAACTCCCGGGACAGCTACGAGCAGTACTTC. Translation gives CASSNSRDSYEQYF.

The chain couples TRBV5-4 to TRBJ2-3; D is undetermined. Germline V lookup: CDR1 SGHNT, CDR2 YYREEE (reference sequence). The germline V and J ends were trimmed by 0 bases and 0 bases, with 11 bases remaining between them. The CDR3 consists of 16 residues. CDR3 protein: CASSLDPGSSTDTQYF. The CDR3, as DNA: TGTGCCAGCAGCTTGGATCCAGGCTCTAGCACAGATACGCAGTATTTT.

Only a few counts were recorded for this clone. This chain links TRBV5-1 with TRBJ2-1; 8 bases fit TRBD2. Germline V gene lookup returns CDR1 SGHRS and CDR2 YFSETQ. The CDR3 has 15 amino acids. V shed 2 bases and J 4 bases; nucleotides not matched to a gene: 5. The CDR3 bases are TGCGCCAGCAGCTTCGATGCGGGGGGATACAATGAGCAGTTCTTC. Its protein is CASSFDAGGYNEQFF.

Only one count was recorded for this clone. CDR3 bases: TGTGCCAGCAGCGCCGGGACTAGCGGGACAGATACGCAGTATTTT. This translates into CASSAGTSGTDTQYF. This chain joins TRBV6-4 and TRBJ2-3, with 12 bases that match TRBD2. There are 15 residues in the CDR3. V was clipped by 6 bases and J by 3 bases; unmatched bases: 4. Germline V CDR1 and CDR2: MRHNA, SNTAGT.